Sequencing of this T cell receptor (beta chain) was carried out in a study of cytomegalovirus exposure and HLA in healthy donors. In the PCR, 60 Vbeta and 13 Jbeta primers were used. Profiled with immunoSEQ multiplex PCR; TCRdb holds only in-frame clones, not every one. The sample lists 100,000 to 150,000 clones; roughly 72% were seen once. CDR1 MDHEN and CDR2 SYDVKM come from the germline V gene. Trimming removed 6 bases at V and 10 bases at J, with 9 bases between. The CDR3 has 11 amino acids. Note on this clone: Its antigen is unknown.

General study findings and limits: 87-base-pair reads could not separate some V segments, including TRBV6-2 and TRBV6-3. Roughly even sequencing depth across donors was the assumption behind the presence/absence analyses. The productive fraction for most TCR beta V segments was about 87% or about 30% in an earlier analysis.

This TCR was sampled from a man aged 40-55 years in good health and CMV-seropositive. This chain joins TRBV28 and TRBJ1-4, with D uncertain. Sequences were obtained from PBMCs. In DNA, the CDR3 is TGTGCCAGCAGCGGAGCGGTAAAACTGTTTTTT. It is translated as CASSGAVKLFF.